This T cell receptor (beta chain) derives from a study of CXCR3-negative and CXCR3-positive naive CD8 T cells. UMI-labeled 5' RACE yielded the TRB cDNA libraries. TCRdb reanalyzed the 5' RACE reads and collapses them to one entry per CDR3 protein, without DNA. The sample has several thousand distinct CDR3 sequences, and its top ten clones hold 2%. General observations from the study: CXCR3-positive naive cells carried more hydrophobic TRB CDR3s than CXCR3-negative naive cells did.

Notes on this clonotype: No antigen is known for it.

This sequence was found in a human donor in good health. Some clones in this sample may be carry-over from other donors' samples. Input material: naive CXCR3+ CD8+ T cells from blood. Subset: CD45RO-CCR7+CD27+CD95- naive CD8+ T cells expressing CXCR3 (TNR3+).

The CDR3 loop reads CARPWTDDTDTQYF. The rearrangement links TRBV6-5 to TRBJ2-3. In germline, CDR1 is MNHEY, CDR2 SVGAGI. This CDR3 comprises 14 residues.